A single sample is the source of the 30 T cell receptor beta chains below, sequenced in a study of low-dose radiotherapy and immunotherapy resistance in tumors. Time point noted: before trial treatment. Priming of first-strand cDNA relied on TRAV- and TRBV-specific primers (covering alpha and beta chains). TCRs were put through around 20 PCR cycles of amplification with Phusion. A constant-region primer and the V-primer adapter served as the primer pair. A single record per CDR3 protein comes from TCRdb applying MiXCR to the reads. The table records under 70,000 distinct CDR3 sequences, approximately 25% of them present only once. Sequenced here: PBMCs, sampled before treatment. The receptor source for this set is a male donor with prostate cancer.

This clonotype was observed many times. V gene TRBV27 combines with J gene TRBJ1-2; the D is unclear. Germline V lookup: CDR1 MNHEY, CDR2 SMNVEV (reference sequence). The ends were cut back, 6 bases at V and 4 bases at J, with 12 bases in the middle. CDR3 length equals 13 residues. The CDR3 bases are TGTGCCAGCAGCGCAGCACTAAGCTATGGCTACACCTTC. Amino acid sequence: CASSAALSYGYTF.

This clonotype was observed at least ten times. The chain carries TRBV28 and TRBJ2-4; either TRBD1 or TRBD2 may fit D (5 bases each). CDR1 is MDHEN, CDR2 SYDVKM, per germline. The V end lost 3 bases, the J end lost 0 bases, and 6 bases lay between the germline ends. This CDR3 contains 14 residues. Here the CDR3 DNA reads TGTGCCAGCAGTTTTGGGGGAGCCAAAAACATTCAGTACTTC. Its protein is CASSFGGAKNIQYF.

This rearrangement joins TRBV5-1 to TRBJ2-3, with a possible D match to TRBD2 (5 bases). There are 14 residues in the CDR3. Germline V lookup: CDR1 SGHRS, CDR2 YFSETQ. With 2 bases removed from V and 2 bases from J, the gap between germline ends came to 9 bases. The CDR3 DNA sequence: TGCGCCAGCAGCTTCGAGGGAGCCACAGATACGCAGTATTTT. Amino acid sequence: CASSFEGATDTQYF. The whole variable domain, remainder taken from reference TRBV5-1 and TRBJ2-3, is KAGVTQTPRYLIKTRGQQVTLSCSPISGHRSVSWYQQTPGQGLQFLFEYFSETQRNKGNFPGRFSGRQFSNSRSEMNVSTLELGDSALYLCASSFEGATDTQYFGPGTRLTVL.

This clonotype was picked up many times. The rearrangement uses TRBV11-1 and TRBJ2-2; D unclear. The germline V gene encodes CDR1 SGHAT and CDR2 FQDESV (reference sequence). The CDR3 runs 14 residues. The V end was cut by 1 base, the J end by 6 bases, with 9 bases between. For the CDR3, the DNA is TGTGCCAGCAGCTTAGTAGTCGCGGCCGGGGAGCTGTTTTTT. This translates into CASSLVVAAGELFF.

This clonotype was counted at least ten times. The gene calls are TRBV9 and TRBJ2-2, with a weak D call TRBD2 (5 bases). The CDR3 loop spans 19 amino acids. V gave up 0 bases and J gave up 1 base, with 19 bases separating them. Germline V gene lookup returns CDR1 SGDLS and CDR2 YYNGEE. CDR3 protein: CASSVDPTARALNTGELFF. Here the CDR3 DNA reads TGTGCCAGCAGCGTAGATCCGACGGCGAGGGCCTTGAACACCGGGGAGCTGTTTTTT.

This clonotype was recorded many times. This chain joins TRBV30 and TRBJ2-1; perhaps TRBD2 as D (6 bases). V was trimmed by 0 bases and J by 12 bases, leaving 15 bases between them. This CDR3 has 13 amino acids. CDR1 is GTSNPN, CDR2 SVGIG, per germline (reference sequence). For the CDR3, the DNA is TGTGCCTGGAGTGTAGCGGAGGGTGTCGCGCAGTTCTTC. Amino acids: CAWSVAEGVAQFF.

At least ten counts were recorded for this clonotype. The chain links TRBV27 to TRBJ2-3; a possible D gene is TRBD1 (6 bases). CDR3 length: 14 amino acids. V was shortened by 3 bases and J by 3 bases, with 10 bases between the two germline ends. CDR1 is MNHEY and CDR2 is SMNVEV in the germline V gene (reference sequence). CDR3 DNA: TGTGCCAGCAGTTTTGGCAGGGGTACAGATACGCAGTATTTT. Its protein product is CASSFGRGTDTQYF.

This clonotype was detected many times. The rearrangement links TRBV4-1 to TRBJ2-2; D is perhaps TRBD1 (5 bases). V lost 4 bases, J lost 6 bases, and 15 bases lay in between. The CDR3 sequence is 15 residues long. The V gene's germline CDR1 is MGHRA and CDR2 YSYEKL. CDR3 in amino acids: CASSRPQDPAGELFF. CDR3 DNA: TGCGCCAGCAGCCGCCCACAGGATCCCGCCGGGGAGCTGTTTTTT.

This clonotype was picked up many times. The chain uses TRBV20-1 and TRBJ2-7, with D tentatively TRBD2 (5 bases). Germline loops: CDR1 DFQATT, CDR2 SNEGSKA (reference sequence). Trimming shortened V by 3 bases and J by 3 bases, and 9 bases separated the two germline ends. The CDR3 length is 12 residues. CDR3 protein: CSARGDVYEQYF. The DNA of the CDR3 is TGCAGTGCTAGGGGAGACGTCTACGAGCAGTACTTC.

This clonotype was counted at least ten times. The chain recombines TRBV14 with TRBJ2-7; 10 nucleotides agree with TRBD2. V shed 2 bases, J shed 4 bases, and the junction held 2 bases outside the gene matches. This CDR3 has 14 residues. Germline CDR1 reads SGHDN; CDR2 reads FVKESK. The CDR3 protein is CASSQTSGVYEQYF. Written as DNA, the CDR3 is TGTGCCAGCAGCCAAACTAGCGGGGTTTACGAGCAGTACTTC.

This clonotype was detected many times. The chain carries TRBV5-4 and TRBJ2-1; TRBD2 matches 7 bases. This CDR3 comprises 16 residues. V trimming: 0 bases; J trimming: 7 bases; junction bases outside the gene matches: 10. The germline CDR1 and CDR2 sequences are SGHNT and YYREEE (reference sequence). CDR3 coding DNA: TGTGCCAGCAGCTTGGGGAAGATAGCGGGCGGGAATGAGCAGTTCTTC. This translates into CASSLGKIAGGNEQFF.

Ten or more counts support this clonotype. CDR3 in DNA: TGCGCCAGCAGCCTCAGACAGGGAGTAAATGAGCAGTTCTTC. Its translation is CASSLRQGVNEQFF. The rearrangement uses TRBV5-1 and TRBJ2-1; 7 positions agree with TRBD1. V shed 4 bases, J shed 7 bases, and the junction held 8 bases outside the gene matches. The CDR3 is 14 amino acids. The V gene's germline CDR1 is SGHRS and CDR2 YFSETQ.

The chain carries TRBV2 and TRBJ2-7, with TRBD1 matching 8 bases. The germline V gene has CDR1 SNHLY and CDR2 FYNNEI. The CDR3 runs to 14 residues. The ends lost 4 bases at V and 3 bases at J; junction bases unmatched: 5. CDR3 DNA sequence: TGTGCCAGCAGTGGGTCCGGACAGGGCTACGAGCAGTACTTC. It is translated as CASSGSGQGYEQYF.

This chain connects TRBV7-6 to TRBJ2-3; 14 bases align to TRBD2. Germline CDR1 SGHVS, CDR2 FNYEAQ. J lost 6 bases, V lost 4 bases, and 6 bases had no gene match. This CDR3 comprises 16 residues. The CDR3: CASSSGTSGGGDTQYF. The CDR3 nucleotides read TGTGCCAGCAGCTCCGGGACTAGCGGGGGCGGGGATACGCAGTATTTT.

This clonotype was detected ten times or more. The V gene is TRBV7-9, the J gene TRBJ2-1; D call uncertain. Germline loops: CDR1 SEHNR, CDR2 FQNEAQ (reference sequence). The V end was cut by 5 bases, the J end by 5 bases, with 7 bases between. The CDR3 contains 12 residues. The CDR3 nucleotides read TGTGCCAGCAGCCCCCCGGACAATGAGCAGTTCTTC. Translation gives CASSPPDNEQFF.

The chain recombines TRBV28 with TRBJ2-7; no definite D call. Between the trimmed V and J ends, which lost 2 bases and 2 bases, there was a span of 7 bases. CDR1 is MDHEN and CDR2 is SYDVKM in the germline V gene. CDR3 length equals 13 residues. CDR3 sequence (DNA): TGTGCCAGCAGTTTACACGTCACCTACGAGCAGTACTTC. Encoded protein: CASSLHVTYEQYF. Complete variable domain (other parts from reference TRBV28 and TRBJ2-7): DVKVTQSSRYLVKRTGEKVFLECVQDMDHENMFWYRQDPGLGLRLIYFSYDVKMKEKGDIPEGYSVSREKKERFSLILESASTNQTSMYLCASSLHVTYEQYFGPGTRLTVT.

This chain connects TRBV12-3 or TRBV12-4 to TRBJ2-3; 7 bases are shared with TRBD1. V lost 3 bases, J lost 7 bases, and 4 bases stayed unmatched. The CDR3 runs 13 residues. CDR3 amino acids: CASSLTGSHTQYF. For the CDR3, the DNA is TGTGCCAGCAGTTTGACAGGGTCCCATACGCAGTATTTT.

The chain is built from TRBV28 and TRBJ1-1; D may be TRBD1 (6 bases). Germline loops: CDR1 MDHEN, CDR2 SYDVKM. V dropped 6 bases and J dropped 3 bases, with 20 bases sitting between them. CDR3 length equals 16 residues. CDR3 residues: CASSHGAGVADTEAFF. The CDR3 DNA sequence: TGTGCCAGCAGCCACGGGGCAGGGGTAGCGGACACTGAAGCTTTCTTT.

This chain links TRBV6-2 or TRBV6-3 with TRBJ1-2, with D possibly TRBD1 on 6 matching bases. Per germline, CDR1 MNHEY and CDR2 SVGEGT. Trimming removed 6 bases from V and 3 bases from J, with 14 bases in between. This CDR3 comprises 14 residues. The CDR3 spells CASSTGFRDYGYTF. The CDR3 DNA reads as TGTGCCAGCAGCACAGGGTTTAGGGACTATGGCTACACCTTC.

At least ten counts were recorded for this clonotype. The rearrangement links TRBV6-2 or TRBV6-3 to TRBJ2-4; maybe TRBD1 (6 bases). The germline V and J ends were trimmed by 7 bases and 2 bases, with 18 bases remaining between them. CDR3 length equals 16 residues. Germline values: CDR1 MNHEY, CDR2 SVGEGT. This CDR3 is CASTPGALGTKNIQYF. The CDR3 coding sequence is TGTGCCAGCACCCCAGGGGCCCTCGGGACCAAAAACATTCAGTACTTC.

The chain combines TRBV28 with TRBJ1-2; no definite D call. CDR3 length: 14 residues. Germline V gene data show CDR1 as MDHEN and CDR2 as SYDVKM. Trimming shortened V by 6 bases and J by 2 bases, and 13 bases separated the two germline ends. Written as DNA, the CDR3 is TGTGCCAGCAGCCCAACCGGGCCGAACTATGGCTACACCTTC. It codes for CASSPTGPNYGYTF.

The rearrangement joins TRBV19 to TRBJ1-2; 7 nucleotides line up with TRBD1. Germline assignment: CDR1 LNHDA and CDR2 SQIVND (reference sequence). J was trimmed by 4 bases and V by 6 bases; bases with no gene match: 8. The length of the CDR3 is 14 residues. The CDR3 region has the DNA TGTGCCAGTAGCCCCCGGGACAGACGCTATGGCTACACCTTC. Its translation: CASSPRDRRYGYTF.

The V gene is TRBV9, the J gene TRBJ2-1, with unresolved D. The CDR3 covers 15 residues. With 3 bases removed from V and 2 bases from J, the gap between germline ends came to 12 bases. Germline lookup yields CDR1 SGDLS and CDR2 YYNGEE. Here the CDR3 DNA reads TGTGCCAGCAGCGCCTCCTACGCCGCCTACAATGAGCAGTTCTTC. Translated: CASSASYAAYNEQFF.

Many counts were recorded for this clonotype. This sequence joins TRBV19 and TRBJ1-1; tentative D call: TRBD1 (5 bases). V was shortened by 11 bases and J by 3 bases, with 16 bases between the two germline ends. CDR3 length: 13 amino acids. Germline values: CDR1 LNHDA, CDR2 SQIVND (reference sequence). This CDR3 is CAGGAKGDTEAFF. The DNA for the CDR3 is TGTGCCGGCGGGGCGAAAGGGGACACTGAAGCTTTCTTT.

This clonotype was recorded many times. J is TRBJ2-1 and V is TRBV20-1, with D unresolved. CDR1 and CDR2 (germline): DFQATT, SNEGSKA (reference sequence). The CDR3 runs to 13 residues. V was shortened by 3 bases and J by 5 bases, with 11 bases between the two germline ends. CDR3 bases: TGCAGTGCTAGTATTGTGACTCACAATGAGCAGTTCTTC. Its translation: CSASIVTHNEQFF.

In its sample, this clonotype was seen many times. This chain joins TRBV7-2 and TRBJ2-2, with 10 bases that match TRBD2. CDR1 and CDR2 (germline): SGHTA, FQGNSA. J was trimmed by 3 bases and V by 2 bases; bases with no gene match: 15. This CDR3 is built from 20 residues. CDR3 sequence reads: CASSLKAGGLVGIDTGELFF. The CDR3 DNA is TGTGCCAGCAGCTTAAAAGCGGGAGGGCTTGTGGGTATCGACACCGGGGAGCTGTTTTTT.

This clonotype was detected ten times or more. The rearrangement uses TRBV24-1 and TRBJ2-7; tentative D call: TRBD1 (5 bases). There are 12 residues in the CDR3. V lost 7 bases to trimming and J lost 0 bases, with 6 bases between them. Germline values: CDR1 KGHDR, CDR2 SFDVKD. CDR3: CATSRDSYEQYF. CDR3 DNA: TGTGCCACCAGCAGGGACTCCTACGAGCAGTACTTC.

Comment on this clonotype: Being one base from a much bigger clone, this may be a read error. The chain carries TRBV20-1 and TRBJ2-7, with TRBD1 matching over 7 bases. The V gene end was trimmed by 1 base and the J gene end by 0 bases; junction bases not matched to a gene: 9. Germline V gene data show CDR1 as DFQATT and CDR2 as SNEGSKA (reference sequence). This CDR3 has 16 residues. The CDR3 sequence is CSARADRGQTSYEQYF. CDR3 nucleotide sequence: TGCAGTGCTAGAGCCGATCGGGGACAGACCTCCTACGAGCAGTACTTC.

The table lists this clonotype with many counts. This rearrangement joins TRBV4-2 to TRBJ1-5, with a tentative D call TRBD1 (6 bases). The germline V and J ends were trimmed by 4 bases and 5 bases, with 15 bases remaining between them. In germline, CDR1 is LGHNA, CDR2 YNFKEQ. The CDR3 totals 15 residues. CDR3: CASSRGGGSDQPQHF. The CDR3, as DNA: TGTGCCAGCAGCCGAGGGGGGGGGTCCGATCAGCCCCAGCATTTT.

This clonotype was observed at least ten times. The chain combines TRBV28 with TRBJ2-5, with D maybe TRBD1 (5 bases). This CDR3 is 18 amino acids long. V lost 5 bases and J 5 bases, leaving 27 bases between the germline ends. CDR1 is MDHEN and CDR2 is SYDVKM in the germline V gene. The CDR3: CASSPLHTTRGPGETQYF. CDR3 DNA: TGTGCCAGCAGTCCACTCCACACCACAAGGGGCCCTGGGGAGACCCAGTACTTC.